The clone carrying this TCR beta chain was detected ten times or more. The antigen is unknown. The isolated RNA, all of it, was reverse transcribed, so expressed TCRB transcripts were what got sequenced. TCRdb keeps only in-frame clones here, not all; method: immunoSEQ multiplex PCR. The sample has about 190,000 clones; 7.8% are singletons. This entry belongs to a study of beta chain features in type 1 diabetes. Background on the study: Examination covered approximately 100 million sorted cells spanning all samples.

Study results and caveats: Insertion counts at VDJ junctions were lower in type 1 diabetes patients, who also showed more deletions there. Whether HLA type influences TCRB rearrangement remained unresolved here. A closer apparent resemblance between naive, central memory and Treg TCRB repertoires was seen in patients than in healthy donors. Within each of all four CD4+ subsets, Type 1 diabetes patients had TCRB CDR3s that were moderately but significantly shorter.

This sequence originates from a woman in her forties with type 1 diabetes. Sequencing input: central memory CD4+ T cells from blood.

In DNA form, the CDR3 reads TGTGCCAGGCCACGGACAGGGGGCCAAGAGACCCAGTACTTC. Protein sequence: CARPRTGGQETQYF. This chain uses TRBV21-1 with TRBJ2-5; TRBD1, the table's D call, was not compared with the DNA. TRBV21-1 is a pseudogene segment. CDR3 length equals 14 residues.